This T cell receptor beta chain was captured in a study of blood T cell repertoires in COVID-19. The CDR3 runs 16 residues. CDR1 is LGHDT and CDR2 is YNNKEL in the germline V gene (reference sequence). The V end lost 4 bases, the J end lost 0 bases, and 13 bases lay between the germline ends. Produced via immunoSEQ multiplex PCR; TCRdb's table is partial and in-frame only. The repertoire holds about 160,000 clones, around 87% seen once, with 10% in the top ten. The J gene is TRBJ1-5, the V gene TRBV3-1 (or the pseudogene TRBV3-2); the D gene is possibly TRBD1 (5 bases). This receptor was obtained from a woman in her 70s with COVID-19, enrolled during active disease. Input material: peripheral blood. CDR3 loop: CASSRSRGSSNQPQHF. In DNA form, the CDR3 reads TGTGCCAGCAGCCGCTCCCGGGGGTCTAGCAATCAGCCCCAGCATTTT.